This T cell receptor beta chain was found in a study of blood T cell repertoires in COVID-19. Study summary: PBMCs, B-cell-depleted T cells, or T cells provided the cDNA or gDNA that made up the material.

This CDR3 spans 16 amino acids. Trimming removed 3 bases at V and 7 bases at J, with 18 bases between. Germline assignment: CDR1 LNHDA and CDR2 SQIVND (reference sequence). The authors' processing: Amplification with reference gene primers provided the estimates of nucleated cell counts. The protocol was immunoSEQ multiplex PCR, while the TCRdb copy is restricted to in-frame clones and leaves out a portion. From that table come the V and J calls and clone size; the DNA was used to work out D and trimming. The table records around 100,000 clones, around four fifths of them present only once. J is TRBJ2-2 and V is TRBV19; D possibly corresponds to TRBD2 (5 bases). Sample: peripheral blood. This TCR derives from a man in his 70s with active or convalescent COVID-19. The CDR3 protein is CASSIYRTRSGGELFF. CDR3 DNA sequence: TGTGCCAGTAGTATCTATCGGACGCGGAGCGGCGGGGAGCTGTTTTTT. The complete variable domain, with remaining parts taken from reference TRBV19 and TRBJ2-2, reads DGGITQSPKYLFRKEGQNVTLSCEQNLNHDAMYWYRQDPGQGLRLIYYSQIVNDFQKGDIAEGYSVSREKKESFPLTVTSAQKNPTAFYLCASSIYRTRSGGELFFGEGSRLTVL.